This TCR beta chain was identified during a study of T-cell memory formation after mild COVID-19. The overall study: For the most part, TCR clusters were specific to one donor.

Overall study results and limits: Among contracting clones, CD4+ were mainly CM/EM and CD8+ enriched in EMRA. Cross-reactive memory seemingly joined, as some responding clones were found in pre-infection memory.

cDNA libraries for TCR alpha and TCR beta, carrying sample barcodes and UMIs, came from 5'RACE with constant-segment primers. MiXCR, run by TCRdb on the 5' RACE reads, gives a single entry per CDR3 protein. Of approximately 150,000 distinct CDR3 sequences listed, about 19% are singletons. Regarding this clonotype: Its antigen is not known.

This receptor was obtained from an adult woman who had mild COVID-19 (a few samples of this study predate the infection). Cell type and time point are not known. Sequenced input: PBMCs or a T cell subset sorted from them (not recorded which).

The CDR3 loop reads CASSLGGVNTGELFF. In nucleotides, the CDR3 is TGTGCCAGCAGCTTAGGCGGGGTTAACACCGGGGAGCTGTTTTTT. The chain combines TRBV7-8 with TRBJ2-2, with D perhaps TRBD2 (6 bases). CDR1 and CDR2 (germline): SGHVS, FQNEAQ. The V gene lost 1 base and the J gene lost 2 bases, with 8 bases spanning the gap. The CDR3 is made up of 15 amino acids. The full variable domain, completed using reference TRBV7-8 and TRBJ2-2, is GAGVSQSPRYKVAKRGQDVALRCDPISGHVSLFWYQQALGQGPEFLTYFQNEAQLDKSGLPSDRFFAERPEGSVSTLKIQRTQQEDSAVYLCASSLGGVNTGELFFGEGSRLTVL.